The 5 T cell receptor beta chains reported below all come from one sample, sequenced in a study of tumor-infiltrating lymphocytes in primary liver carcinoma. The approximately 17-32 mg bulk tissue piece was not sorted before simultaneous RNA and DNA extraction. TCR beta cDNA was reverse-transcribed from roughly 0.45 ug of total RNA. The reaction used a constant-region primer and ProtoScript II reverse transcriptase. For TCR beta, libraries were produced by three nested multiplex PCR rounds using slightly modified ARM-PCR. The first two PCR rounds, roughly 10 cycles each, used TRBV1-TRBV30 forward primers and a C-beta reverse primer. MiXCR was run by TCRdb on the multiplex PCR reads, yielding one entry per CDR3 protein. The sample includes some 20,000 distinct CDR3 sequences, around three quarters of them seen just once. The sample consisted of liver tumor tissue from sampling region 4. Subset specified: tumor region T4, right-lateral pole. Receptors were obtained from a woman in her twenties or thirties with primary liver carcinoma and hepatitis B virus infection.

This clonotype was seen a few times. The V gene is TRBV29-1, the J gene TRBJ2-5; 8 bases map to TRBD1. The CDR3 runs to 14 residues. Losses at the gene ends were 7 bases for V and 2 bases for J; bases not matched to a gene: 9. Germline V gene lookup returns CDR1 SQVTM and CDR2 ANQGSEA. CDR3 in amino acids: CSGTGTGGQETQYF. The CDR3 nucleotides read TGCAGCGGGACGGGGACAGGCGGGCAAGAGACCCAGTACTTC. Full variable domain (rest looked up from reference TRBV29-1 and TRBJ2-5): SAVISQKPSRDICQRGTSLTIQCQVDSQVTMMFWYRQQPGQSLTLIATANQGSEATYESGFVIDKFPISRPNLTFSTLTVSNMSPEDSSIYLCSGTGTGGQETQYFGPGTRLLVL.

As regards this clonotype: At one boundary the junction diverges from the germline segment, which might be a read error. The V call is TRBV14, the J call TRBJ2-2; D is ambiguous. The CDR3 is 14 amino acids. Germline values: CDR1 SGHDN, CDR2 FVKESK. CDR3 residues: CASTPGWNTRELFF. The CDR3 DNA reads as TGTGCCAGCACCCCAGGATGGAACACCCGGGAGCTGTTTTTT.

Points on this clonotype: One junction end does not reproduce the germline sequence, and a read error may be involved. The CDR3 protein is CASSRTRQEREDMQYF. The CDR3 DNA reads as TGTGCCAGCAGCCGGACGCGACAGGAAAGGGAAGATATGCAGTATTTT. This chain links TRBV11-2 with TRBJ2-3; TRBD1 is a possible D gene (6 bases). CDR3 length equals 16 residues. Germline lookup yields CDR1 SGHAT and CDR2 FQNNGV. Complete variable domain (other parts from reference TRBV11-2 and TRBJ2-3): EAGVAQSPRYKIIEKRQSVAFWCNPISGHATLYWYQQILGQGPKLLIQFQNNGVVDDSQLPKDRFSAERLKGVDSTLKIQPAKLEDSAVYLCASSRTRQEREDMQYFGPGTRLTVL.

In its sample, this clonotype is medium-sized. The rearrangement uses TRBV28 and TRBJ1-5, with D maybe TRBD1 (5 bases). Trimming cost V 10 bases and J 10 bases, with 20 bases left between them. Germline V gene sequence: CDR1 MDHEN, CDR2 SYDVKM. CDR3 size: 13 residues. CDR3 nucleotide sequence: TGTGCCACCAGGTGGGGCTCGGATGGTCCCCAGCATTTT. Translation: CATRWGSDGPQHF.

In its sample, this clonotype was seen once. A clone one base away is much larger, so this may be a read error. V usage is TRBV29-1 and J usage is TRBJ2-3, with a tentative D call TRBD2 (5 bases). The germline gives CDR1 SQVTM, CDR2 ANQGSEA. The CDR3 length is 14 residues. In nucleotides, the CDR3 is TGCAGCCCCCTCTCAGAAAGCGGTGCAGATACGCAGTATTTC. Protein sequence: CSPLSESGADTQYF.